These 26 T cell receptor beta chains share one sample of origin, sequenced in a study of CD4+ T cells in melanoma. Data came from immunoSEQ multiplex PCR; TCRdb stores just in-frame clones and leaves some out. Of some 10,000 clones in the sample, 69% are singletons; the top ten hold around a fifth. The sample was peripheral blood. The receptors stem from a human donor with melanoma.

This chain connects TRBV19 to TRBJ2-7; TRBD1 matches at 11 bases. Trimming took 6 bases from V and 3 from J; bases not matched to a gene: 4. There are 14 residues in the CDR3. In germline, CDR1 is LNHDA, CDR2 SQIVND (reference sequence). The CDR3 bases are TGTGCCAGTAGCCGGACAGGGGGCTTCTACGAGCAGTACTTC. Its translation: CASSRTGGFYEQYF.

V gene TRBV21-1 combines with J gene TRBJ1-1. TRBV21-1 is shown as a pseudogene. CDR3 length: 14 amino acids. The CDR3 nucleotides read TGTGCCAGCAGCAAACCAACGGCGAACACTGAAGCTTTCTTT. Its translation: CASSKPTANTEAFF.

The V call is TRBV9, the J call TRBJ2-5; D unresolved. The germline gives CDR1 SGDLS, CDR2 YYNGEE. The V end was cut by 1 base, the J end by 2 bases, with 12 bases between. CDR3 size: 15 residues. Here the CDR3 reads CASSVTPSRQETQYF. As DNA, the CDR3 is TGTGCCAGCAGCGTAACCCCAAGCAGGCAAGAGACCCAGTACTTC.

The chain recombines TRBV7-2 with TRBJ1-5; possible D gene TRBD1, 5 bases. Trimming pared 8 bases from V and 6 bases from J, leaving 17 bases between. CDR1 is SGHTA and CDR2 is FQGNSA in the germline V gene. The CDR3 loop spans 14 amino acids. The CDR3, as DNA: TGTGCCAGCGCAGCCCAGGGTGGAAGTCAGCCCCAGCATTTT. Protein product: CASAAQGGSQPQHF.

The rearrangement links TRBV2 to TRBJ1-1; D may be TRBD1 (5 bases). With 7 bases removed from V and 7 bases from J, the gap between germline ends came to 13 bases. The CDR3 consists of 12 residues. Germline loops: CDR1 SNHLY, CDR2 FYNNEI. CDR3 nucleotide sequence: TGTGCCAGCACGGGGGGATCGCGTGAAGCTTTCTTT. It yields the protein CASTGGSREAFF.

The rearrangement links TRBV4-2 to TRBJ2-3; D call uncertain. Germline CDR1 reads LGHNA; CDR2 reads YNFKEQ. This CDR3 comprises 16 residues. Between the trimmed V and J ends, which lost 0 bases and 4 bases, there was a span of 14 bases. In DNA, the CDR3 is TGTGCCAGCAGCCAAGATACTCCGGCCCACCCAGATACGCAGTATTTT. Protein: CASSQDTPAHPDTQYF.

The J gene is TRBJ2-7, the V gene TRBV6-5; possible D gene TRBD2, 6 bases. V lost 8 bases and J lost 1, with 9 bases in between. From germline, CDR1 is MNHEY and CDR2 SVGAGI. The CDR3 consists of 12 residues. CDR3 amino acids: CASYSGSYEQYF. In DNA, the CDR3 is TGTGCCAGCTACAGCGGGTCCTACGAGCAGTACTTC.

There are a few counts of this clone. The chain recombines TRBV5-5 with TRBJ2-7, with D perhaps TRBD1 (6 bases). CDR1 SGHKS and CDR2 YYEKEE come from the germline V gene (reference sequence). Trimming cost V 4 bases and J 2 bases, with 13 bases left between them. The length of the CDR3 is 14 residues. This chain's CDR3 is CASSVTGKAYEQYF. For the CDR3, the DNA is TGTGCCAGCAGCGTTACAGGGAAAGCCTACGAGCAGTACTTC.

In its sample, this clone was seen a few times. J is TRBJ2-3 and V is TRBV7-9, with D perhaps matching TRBD1 or TRBD2 (5 bases each). V was trimmed by 1 base and J by 0 bases, leaving 11 bases between them. Germline lookup yields CDR1 SEHNR and CDR2 FQNEAQ (reference sequence). This CDR3 is 16 amino acids long. CDR3 nucleotide sequence: TGTGCCAGCAGCTTAGTGAGGGGCGATAGCACAGATACGCAGTATTTT. Protein sequence: CASSLVRGDSTDTQYF. The full variable domain, completed using reference TRBV7-9 and TRBJ2-3, is DTGVSQNPRHKITKRGQNVTFRCDPISEHNRLYWYRQTLGQGPEFLTYFQNEAQLEKSRLLSDRFSAERPKGSFSTLEIQRTEQGDSAMYLCASSLVRGDSTDTQYFGPGTRLTVL.

As for this clone: A much larger clone is a single base away; this may be a read error. The chain combines TRBV5-5 with TRBJ2-5; D not certain. The germline V gene encodes CDR1 SGHKS and CDR2 YYEKEE (reference sequence). The germline V and J ends were trimmed by 2 bases and 2 bases, with 7 bases remaining between them. The CDR3 spans 13 residues. CDR3 bases: TGTGCCAGCAGCTTAGGCCAGCAAGAGACCCAGTACTTC. Its protein is CASSLGQQETQYF.

The chain joins TRBV4-1 to TRBJ1-1; 8 nucleotides match TRBD1. CDR3 size: 14 residues. The junction had 10 bases not matched to a gene; V was cut back by 3 bases and J by 10 bases. CDR1 and CDR2 from the germline V gene are MGHRA and YSYEKL. CDR3 sequence (DNA): TGCGCCAGCAGCCACCCCGGGACAGGTGCATCAGCTTTCTTT. This gives the protein CASSHPGTGASAFF.

This chain connects TRBV5-1 to TRBJ1-2, with D perhaps TRBD1 (5 bases). The CDR3 sequence is 14 residues long. Trimming removed 0 bases at V and 6 bases at J, with 12 bases between. CDR1 is SGHRS, CDR2 YFSETQ, per germline. The CDR3 is CASSLGAGPDGYTF. DNA of the CDR3: TGCGCCAGCAGCTTGGGAGCGGGACCTGATGGCTACACCTTC.

This clone turned up a few times. The rearrangement uses TRBV6-4 and TRBJ2-2, with 7 bases that match TRBD1. Per germline, CDR1 MRHNA and CDR2 SNTAGT. J gave up 5 bases and V 6 bases, and 3 bases lay outside the gene matches. The length of the CDR3 is 13 residues. DNA of the CDR3: TGTGCCAGCAGCAGCAGGGGGACCGGGGAGCTGTTTTTT. Translation: CASSSRGTGELFF.

The DNA of the CDR3 is TGTGCCAGCAGTAAAGGGAGGGGGATGAACACTGAAGCTTTCTTT. Protein sequence: CASSKGRGMNTEAFF. The rearrangement uses TRBV28 and TRBJ1-1, with D possibly matching TRBD1 (6 bases). CDR1 and CDR2 (germline): MDHEN, SYDVKM. Trimming removed 5 bases from V and 0 bases from J, with 13 bases in between. The CDR3 length is 15 residues. Filled out from reference TRBV28 and TRBJ1-1, the complete variable domain reads DVKVTQSSRYLVKRTGEKVFLECVQDMDHENMFWYRQDPGLGLRLIYFSYDVKMKEKGDIPEGYSVSREKKERFSLILESASTNQTSMYLCASSKGRGMNTEAFFGQGTRLTVV.

The chain carries TRBV7-2 and TRBJ1-6; 9 bases fit TRBD1. The V segment lost 5 bases and the J segment 0 bases; nucleotides outside the gene matches: 11. The CDR3 has 19 residues. Looked up from germline, CDR1 is SGHTA and CDR2 is FQGNSA. CDR3 amino acids: CASSTETGGRSSYNSPLHF. CDR3 DNA sequence: TGTGCCAGCAGCACCGAGACAGGGGGACGGAGCTCCTATAATTCACCCCTCCACTTT. Together with reference TRBV7-2 and TRBJ1-6, the CDR3 gives the full variable domain: GAGVSQSPSNKVTEKGKDVELRCDPISGHTALYWYRQSLGQGLEFLIYFQGNSAPDKSGLPSDRFSAERTGGSVSTLTIQRTQQEDSAVYLCASSTETGGRSSYNSPLHFGNGTRLTVT.

The rearrangement uses TRBV7-8 and TRBJ2-5; 13 bases map to TRBD2. Germline V lookup: CDR1 SGHVS, CDR2 FQNEAQ. The CDR3 loop spans 15 amino acids. Trimming removed 4 bases from V and 5 bases from J; junction bases left unmatched: 4. The CDR3 here is CASSSLGLAGETQYF. The CDR3 DNA is TGTGCCAGCAGCTCGCTGGGACTAGCGGGGGAGACCCAGTACTTC.

The V and J genes are TRBV7-2 and TRBJ1-1; D ambiguous. The CDR3 has 15 amino acids. Germline CDR1 and CDR2: SGHTA and FQGNSA. V was shortened by 1 base and J by 4 bases, with 13 bases between the two germline ends. The DNA of the CDR3 is TGTGCCAGCAGCTTAGAGATAGGGAGTATCACTGAAGCTTTCTTT. It codes for CASSLEIGSITEAFF. Full variable domain (rest looked up from reference TRBV7-2 and TRBJ1-1): GAGVSQSPSNKVTEKGKDVELRCDPISGHTALYWYRQSLGQGLEFLIYFQGNSAPDKSGLPSDRFSAERTGGSVSTLTIQRTQQEDSAVYLCASSLEIGSITEAFFGQGTRLTVV.

J is TRBJ1-2 and V is TRBV7-9; possibly TRBD1 for D (5 bases). Germline lookup yields CDR1 SEHNR and CDR2 FQNEAQ (reference sequence). The CDR3 runs to 13 residues. V lost 0 bases to trimming and J lost 4 bases, with 6 bases between them. The CDR3 loop is CASSLAGTYGYTF. The CDR3 nucleotides are TGTGCCAGCAGCTTAGCGGGGACCTATGGCTACACCTTC.

The chain joins TRBV7-2 to TRBJ2-7; D is unresolved. The germline V and J ends were trimmed by 5 bases and 0 bases, with 17 bases remaining between them. The CDR3 contains 16 residues. CDR1 and CDR2 (germline): SGHTA, FQGNSA. DNA for the CDR3: TGTGCCAGCAGCCCCAGATCGGCCGATCCCTCCTACGAGCAGTACTTC. Translated: CASSPRSADPSYEQYF.

The CDR3 here is CASSPTGPRGVQFF. As DNA, the CDR3 is TGTGCCAGCAGCCCGACAGGGCCGCGGGGTGTGCAGTTCTTC. This chain connects TRBV7-3 to TRBJ2-1; D is perhaps TRBD1 (7 bases). Trimming removed 5 bases from V and 12 bases from J, with 20 bases in between. Per the germline V gene, CDR1 is SGHTA and CDR2 is FQGTGA. The CDR3 extends over 14 amino acids.

The chain has TRBV11-2 and TRBJ1-2; D remains ambiguous. Germline V gene lookup returns CDR1 SGHAT and CDR2 FQNNGV. V dropped 1 base and J dropped 8 bases, with 8 bases sitting between them. CDR3 length: 12 amino acids. The CDR3: CASSLGGDGYTF. CDR3 DNA: TGTGCCAGCAGCTTAGGGGGAGACGGCTACACCTTC.

This clone was seen more than once but under ten times. The rearrangement joins TRBV29-1 to TRBJ1-1, with a possible D match to TRBD1 (6 bases). CDR1 is SQVTM, CDR2 ANQGSEA, per germline. CDR3 length equals 11 residues. The V end lost 7 bases, the J end lost 4 bases, and 10 bases lay between the germline ends. The CDR3 region is CSEQQGTEAFF. The DNA of the CDR3 is TGCAGCGAACAACAGGGCACTGAAGCTTTCTTT. Based on the CDR3 plus reference TRBV29-1 and TRBJ1-1, the full variable domain is SAVISQKPSRDICQRGTSLTIQCQVDSQVTMMFWYRQQPGQSLTLIATANQGSEATYESGFVIDKFPISRPNLTFSTLTVSNMSPEDSSIYLCSEQQGTEAFFGQGTRLTVV.

The chain uses TRBV7-6 and TRBJ2-3, with 14 bases that match TRBD2. The junction had 9 bases not matched to a gene; V was cut back by 6 bases and J by 4 bases. This CDR3 is 17 amino acids long. Germline assignment: CDR1 SGHVS and CDR2 FNYEAQ. The CDR3 is CASSFPKTSGGADTQYF. In DNA form, the CDR3 reads TGTGCCAGCAGTTTCCCTAAGACTAGCGGGGGGGCAGATACGCAGTATTTT. The full variable domain, its missing parts supplied by reference TRBV7-6 and TRBJ2-3, is GAGVSQSPRYKVTKRGQDVALRCDPISGHVSLYWYRQALGQGPEFLTYFNYEAQQDKSGLPNDRFSAERPEGSISTLTIQRTEQRDSAMYRCASSFPKTSGGADTQYFGPGTRLTVL.

To note about this clone: An end of the junction differs from the germline gene, which may be a read error. This chain connects TRBV7-7 to TRBJ2-3, with TRBD2 identical over 7 bases. Germline CDR1 reads SSHAT; CDR2 reads FNYEAQ (reference sequence). This CDR3 comprises 14 residues. The CDR3: CASSPGGWARAQYF. CDR3 coding DNA: TGTGCTAGCAGCCCGGGAGGATGGGCCAGGGCGCAGTATTTT.

This rearrangement joins TRBV27 to TRBJ1-2, with D perhaps TRBD1 (5 bases). The CDR3 contains 13 residues. V lost 5 bases and J lost 3, with 10 bases in between. Germline V gives CDR1 MNHEY, CDR2 SMNVEV (reference sequence). CDR3 loop: CASSPWGDYGYTF. CDR3 nucleotide sequence: TGTGCCAGCAGTCCCTGGGGGGACTATGGCTACACCTTC.

The chain links TRBV5-8 to TRBJ1-5; D call uncertain. This CDR3 has 17 residues. V was pared by 1 base and J by 1 base, with 15 bases between. Per germline, CDR1 SGHTS and CDR2 YDEGEE. This CDR3 reads CASSLSEAARSNQPQHF. The CDR3 DNA reads TGTGCCAGCAGCTTGTCGGAGGCAGCCAGGAGCAATCAGCCCCAGCATTTT.